Shown below are 26 T cell receptor beta chains from a single sample sequenced in a study of T cell repertoires in cytomegalovirus infection. These receptors have no known antigen. TCRdb redid the calling of the reads with MiXCR, one entry per CDR3 protein. The sample yields approximately 260,000 distinct CDR3 sequences, around 20% seen once. Sequenced material: cultured PBMCs, taken from culture after CMV antigen stimulation. Receptors were obtained from a human donor in good health (CMV status not recorded). Some clones in this sample may be carry-over from other donors' samples.

This chain links TRBV11-2 with TRBJ2-1; 14 nucleotides agree with TRBD2. The V segment lost 8 bases and the J segment 0 bases; nucleotides outside the gene matches: 9. CDR1 SGHAT and CDR2 FQNNGV come from the germline V gene. This CDR3 has 18 amino acids. DNA for the CDR3: TGTGCCAGCCTCGGGACTAGCGGGAGTGGGGCCTCCTACAATGAGCAGTTCTTC. Translated, it gives CASLGTSGSGASYNEQFF.

This clonotype has at least ten counts. This chain connects TRBV7-2 to TRBJ2-7; 10 nucleotides line up with TRBD2. In germline, CDR1 is SGHTA, CDR2 FQGNSA. V lost 6 bases to trimming and J lost 2 bases; unmatched junction nucleotides: 4. The CDR3 has 14 amino acids. The CDR3 DNA follows: TGTGCCAGCAGTCTCCTAGCGGGGGCCTACGAGCAGTACGTC. Protein: CASSLLAGAYEQYV.

The chain links TRBV6-5 to TRBJ1-2; 7 bases agree with TRBD1. The CDR3 covers 12 residues. J lost 8 bases, V lost 4 bases, and 4 bases had no gene match. CDR1 and CDR2 (germline): MNHEY, SVGAGI. CDR3 bases: TGTGCCAGCAGTTTAAACAGGGGAGGCTACACCTTC. Its translation is CASSLNRGGYTF.

This clonotype has a count of ten or more. The rearrangement joins TRBV7-8 to TRBJ2-1; TRBD2 agrees at 13 bases. The CDR3 loop spans 17 amino acids. V lost 4 bases and J lost 4; bases outside the gene matches: 7. CDR1 SGHVS and CDR2 FQNEAQ come from the germline V gene. The CDR3 loop reads CASSSLGTSGTYNEQFF. CDR3 bases: TGTGCCAGCAGCTCTTTGGGGACTAGCGGGACTTACAATGAGCAGTTCTTC.

To note about this clonotype: This sequence may be a read error, since a much larger clone differs from it by one base. V usage is TRBV7-9 and J usage is TRBJ2-3; D remains ambiguous. The germline gives CDR1 SEHNR, CDR2 FQNEAQ (reference sequence). CDR3 size: 14 residues. V shed 4 bases and J shed 4 bases, with 12 bases lying between them. The CDR3 DNA follows: TGTGCCAGCAGCTCCAGACGGACCTCAGATACGCAGTATTTT. Translated: CASSSRRTSDTQYF.

The chain links TRBV6-1 to TRBJ2-1; maybe TRBD2 (6 bases). Trimming pared 7 bases from V and 8 bases from J, leaving 15 bases between. The CDR3 runs to 13 residues. CDR1 is MNHNS and CDR2 is SASEGT in the germline V gene. Here the CDR3 reads CASTPPWEDEQFF. The CDR3, as DNA: TGTGCCAGCACCCCACCTTGGGAGGATGAGCAGTTCTTC.

This clonotype was detected many times. The rearrangement links TRBV7-2 to TRBJ2-3; TRBD2 agrees at 8 bases. CDR3 length equals 17 residues. Germline lookup yields CDR1 SGHTA and CDR2 FQGNSA. J was trimmed by 6 bases and V by 0 bases; bases with no gene match: 11. The CDR3 bases are TGTGCCAGCAGCTTAGCGACGGCGGGAGGCCCGTCCGATACGCAGTATTTT. The encoded protein is CASSLATAGGPSDTQYF.

This clonotype was detected ten times or more. The genes are TRBV28 and TRBJ1-2; D not resolved. Per germline, CDR1 MDHEN and CDR2 SYDVKM. The CDR3 extends over 12 amino acids. Trimming shortened V by 5 bases and J by 8 bases, and 12 bases separated the two germline ends. CDR3 amino acids: CASSQSGRGYTF. In DNA, the CDR3 is TGTGCCAGCAGTCAAAGTGGCCGCGGCTACACCTTC.

This clonotype has only a few counts. The chain carries TRBV25-1 and TRBJ1-6; unclear D gene. This CDR3 has 15 residues. Germline lookup yields CDR1 MGHDK and CDR2 SYGVNS. V was pared by 7 bases and J by 0 bases, with 10 bases between. CDR3 sequence: CASTGRLSYNSPLHF. The CDR3 DNA is TGTGCCAGCACAGGACGGCTCTCCTATAATTCACCCCTCCACTTT. Drawing the rest from reference TRBV25-1 and TRBJ1-6, the complete variable domain is EADIYQTPRYLVIGTGKKITLECSQTMGHDKMYWYQQDPGMELHLIHYSYGVNSTEKGDLSSESTVSRIRTEHFPLTLESARPSHTSQYLCASTGRLSYNSPLHFGNGTRLTVT.

This clonotype was picked up a small number of times. V and J are TRBV19 and TRBJ2-7, with TRBD2 identical over 8 bases. With 3 bases clipped from V and 6 bases from J, the junction kept 7 bases outside the gene matches. There are 14 residues in the CDR3. CDR1 LNHDA and CDR2 SQIVND come from the germline V gene (reference sequence). This CDR3 is CASSINSGKVEQYV. The CDR3 nucleotides read TGTGCCAGTAGTATCAATAGCGGGAAGGTCGAGCAGTACGTC.

This clonotype appeared a few times. The chain has TRBV27 and TRBJ1-1; TRBD1 might be the D (5 bases). The germline V and J ends were trimmed by 4 bases and 10 bases, with 22 bases remaining between them. Germline V gene data show CDR1 as MNHEY and CDR2 as SMNVEV (reference sequence). The CDR3 consists of 15 residues. This chain's CDR3 is CASSSRAGRGLGAFF. CDR3 coding DNA: TGTGCCAGCAGTTCTCGAGCTGGCCGGGGCCTTGGAGCTTTCTTT.

The genes are TRBV7-9 and TRBJ2-7, with 10 bases that match TRBD2. Germline CDR1 SEHNR, CDR2 FQNEAQ (reference sequence). The CDR3 length is 12 residues. The V segment lost 5 bases and the J segment 7 bases; nucleotides outside the gene matches: 2. In nucleotides, the CDR3 is TGTGCCAGCAGCACACTAGCGGGGGAGCAGTACTTC. Translation: CASSTLAGEQYF. Full variable domain (missing parts from reference TRBV7-9 and TRBJ2-7): DTGVSQNPRHKITKRGQNVTFRCDPISEHNRLYWYRQTLGQGPEFLTYFQNEAQLEKSRLLSDRFSAERPKGSFSTLEIQRTEQGDSAMYLCASSTLAGEQYFGPGTRLTVT.

This clonotype was seen more than once but under ten times. The rearrangement joins TRBV6-2 or TRBV6-3 to TRBJ2-5; unclear D gene. CDR1 is MNHEY and CDR2 is SVGEGT in the germline V gene. The CDR3 covers 13 residues. The germline V and J ends were trimmed by 6 bases and 2 bases, with 10 bases remaining between them. The CDR3 DNA reads as TGTGCCAGCAGGACGGTCCTTCAAGAGACCCAGTACTTC. Amino acid sequence: CASRTVLQETQYF.

The chain joins TRBV7-2 to TRBJ2-1; 16 bases fit TRBD2. J was trimmed by 6 bases and V by 4 bases; bases with no gene match: 15. The CDR3 spans 20 residues. Germline assignment: CDR1 SGHTA and CDR2 FQGNSA. The CDR3 sequence: CASSSPSGTSGRASGNEQFF. CDR3 coding DNA: TGTGCCAGCAGCTCCCCTTCCGGGACTAGCGGGAGGGCCTCGGGCAATGAGCAGTTCTTC.

This clonotype has a handful of counts. The chain employs TRBV5-1 and TRBJ1-1; D remains unclear. The V and J ends lost 0 bases and 6 bases respectively, with 6 bases between them. Germline assignment: CDR1 SGHRS and CDR2 YFSETQ. There are 12 residues in the CDR3. The CDR3 region has the DNA TGCGCCAGCAGCTTGGATTGGGCTGAAGCTTTCTTT. Encoded protein: CASSLDWAEAFF.

V is TRBV20-1 and J is TRBJ2-7; D uncertain. The V and J ends lost 0 bases and 0 bases respectively, with 12 bases between them. CDR3 length: 15 residues. Per germline, CDR1 DFQATT and CDR2 SNEGSKA (reference sequence). The CDR3 spells CSARDPRLSSYEQYF. CDR3 bases: TGCAGTGCTAGAGATCCGAGGTTAAGCTCCTACGAGCAGTACTTC.

The rearrangement uses TRBV7-9 and TRBJ2-2, with D perhaps assigned TRBD1 or TRBD2 (7 bases each). This CDR3 has 16 residues. The germline V and J ends were trimmed by 5 bases and 1 base, with 14 bases remaining between them. The V gene's germline CDR1 is SEHNR and CDR2 FQNEAQ (reference sequence). The DNA of the CDR3 is TGTGCCAGCAGCCATCCAGGGGGGGTGAACACCGGGGAGCTGTTTTTT. Amino acids: CASSHPGGVNTGELFF.

This clonotype was picked up many times. V gene TRBV7-2 combines with J gene TRBJ1-6; perhaps TRBD1 as D (6 bases). CDR3 length: 15 residues. Trimming pared 10 bases from V and 3 bases from J, leaving 16 bases between. Germline assignment: CDR1 SGHTA and CDR2 FQGNSA. CDR3 protein: CATNLQGLYNSPLHF. The CDR3 DNA is TGTGCCACCAATCTACAGGGCCTCTATAATTCACCCCTCCACTTT.

The chain couples TRBV6-2 or TRBV6-3 to TRBJ2-1; D may be TRBD2 (6 bases). The CDR3 spans 15 residues. Germline loops: CDR1 MNHEY, CDR2 SVGEGT. Trimming took off 5 bases at V and 1 base at J, with 12 bases between the two ends. CDR3 coding DNA: TGTGCCAGCAGTAAAGAGCGGGCGTCCTACAATGAGCAGTTCTTC. Translating it yields CASSKERASYNEQFF.

Note on this clonotype: A read error may produce the germline difference seen at one junction end. The chain has TRBV29-1 and TRBJ2-4; D perhaps matches TRBD1 (6 bases). Germline CDR1 is SQVTM and CDR2 is ANQGSEA. This CDR3 has 12 residues. The CDR3 nucleotides are TGCAGCGTAGAAGGTGGGGACACCATTCAGTACTTC. Amino acid sequence: CSVEGGDTIQYF. Looking up the rest from reference TRBV29-1 and TRBJ2-4 gives the full variable domain: SAVISQKPSRDICQRGTSLTIQCQVDSQVTMMFWYRQQPGQSLTLIATANQGSEATYESGFVIDKFPISRPNLTFSTLTVSNMSPEDSSIYLCSVEGGDTIQYFGAGTRLSVL.

V usage is TRBV19 and J usage is TRBJ2-1; possibly TRBD1 or TRBD2 for D (5 bases each). Trimming removed 8 bases at V and 4 bases at J, with 18 bases between. The CDR3 has 15 amino acids. From germline, CDR1 is LNHDA and CDR2 SQIVND (reference sequence). The DNA of the CDR3 is TGTGCCAGTCATAGCGTCTGGGGCCCGTACAATGAGCAGTTCTTC. Amino acids: CASHSVWGPYNEQFF.

This clonotype has just a few counts. Here the CDR3 DNA reads TGTGCCAGCTGGCCCCCGCCCTACAATGAGCAGTTCTTC. Its translation: CASWPPPYNEQFF. The chain has TRBV7-9 and TRBJ2-1; no firm D call. Deletions cut 8 bases from V and 2 bases from J, with 10 bases between. Germline V gene lookup returns CDR1 SEHNR and CDR2 FQNEAQ (reference sequence). The CDR3 is made up of 13 amino acids.

V usage is TRBV10-3 and J usage is TRBJ1-1, with TRBD1 identical over 10 bases. V was pared by 8 bases and J by 0 bases, with 3 bases of the junction left unmatched. There are 14 residues in the CDR3. CDR1 is ENHRY and CDR2 is SYGVKD in the germline V gene. CDR3 bases: TGTGCCATCCGGACAGGGGGTATGAACACTGAAGCTTTCTTT. This sequence encodes CAIRTGGMNTEAFF.

The sample holds a few counts of this clonotype. This chain connects TRBV4-3 to TRBJ2-2; 8 bases are a match to TRBD1. This CDR3 has 18 amino acids. Germline V gives CDR1 LGHNA, CDR2 YSLEER. V shed 2 bases, J shed 2 bases, and the junction held 10 bases outside the gene matches. CDR3 protein: CASSQRQGRVLNTGELFF. The CDR3 region has the DNA TGCGCCAGCAGCCAACGACAGGGGCGGGTGCTTAACACCGGGGAGCTGTTTTTT.

The V gene is TRBV19, the J gene TRBJ2-7; a possible D gene is TRBD1 (5 bases). Trimming removed 4 bases at V and 3 bases at J, with 10 bases between. In germline, CDR1 is LNHDA, CDR2 SQIVND (reference sequence). This CDR3 comprises 13 residues. In nucleotides, the CDR3 is TGTGCCAGTAGTACCAGGGTCGGCTACGAGCAGTACGTC. Amino acid sequence: CASSTRVGYEQYV.

This clonotype has a count of ten or more. V and J are TRBV28 and TRBJ1-5; 12 bases fit TRBD1. Germline V gives CDR1 MDHEN, CDR2 SYDVKM. Trimming removed 8 bases from V and 6 bases from J; junction bases left unmatched: 14. CDR3 length: 17 residues. CDR3: CASLNTRDRGLRQPQHF. The CDR3 region has the DNA TGTGCCAGCTTGAATACCCGGGACAGGGGGCTGCGTCAGCCCCAGCATTTT.